These 12 T cell receptor beta chains were all obtained from the same sample, sequenced in a study of blood T cell repertoires in COVID-19. The assay was immunoSEQ multiplex PCR, and TCRdb's table has in-frame clones only and misses some. This sample carries about 150,000 clones, 80% to 90% of them seen once, and the ten largest clones take approximately 3%. The sequencing sample was made of peripheral blood. All receptors derive from a woman aged 55-75 years with active COVID-19.

CDR3 sequence (DNA): TGTGCCAGCAGCCCCCGGACTAGCGGCTCCACAGATACGCAGTATTTT. Translating gives CASSPRTSGSTDTQYF. V usage is TRBV13 and J usage is TRBJ2-3; TRBD2 agrees at 10 bases. Germline loops: CDR1 PRHDT, CDR2 FYEKMQ (reference sequence). V was pared by 5 bases and J by 2 bases, with 7 bases of the junction left unmatched. This CDR3 has 16 residues.

Regarding this clone: This same CDR3 is encoded by further DNA sequences in the sample. The J gene is TRBJ1-3, the V gene TRBV7-2; D remains ambiguous. CDR1 is SGHTA and CDR2 is FQGNSA in the germline V gene. The CDR3 runs to 13 residues. V dropped 1 base and J dropped 4 bases, with 5 bases sitting between them. In nucleotides, the CDR3 is TGTGCCAGCAGCTTAGTGGGCGGAAACACCATATATTTT. It yields the protein CASSLVGGNTIYF.

The chain links TRBV5-1 to TRBJ2-1; 12 bases map to TRBD2. With V trimmed by 4 bases and J by 2 bases, 7 bases remained unmatched. The CDR3 contains 17 residues. Germline CDR1 SGHRS, CDR2 YFSETQ. For the CDR3, the DNA is TGCGCCAGCAGCCCGACTAGCGGGAGCTCACCCTACAATGAGCAGTTCTTC. Protein: CASSPTSGSSPYNEQFF.

In the case of this clone: Other DNA sequences from this sample encode an identical CDR3 as well. The genes are TRBV7-3 and TRBJ1-2; 8 bases fit TRBD1. Germline CDR1 reads SGHTA; CDR2 reads FQGTGA. The CDR3 spans 13 residues. V dropped 4 bases and J dropped 8; count of bases not matched to a gene: 6. The CDR3 here is CASSSGTGGGYTF. CDR3 coding DNA: TGTGCCAGCAGCTCAGGGACAGGTGGAGGCTACACCTTC.

The chain joins TRBV7-9 to TRBJ2-2, with D maybe TRBD1 (6 bases). The germline V and J ends were trimmed by 1 base and 2 bases, with 8 bases remaining between them. The CDR3 is made up of 15 amino acids. Looked up from germline, CDR1 is SEHNR and CDR2 is FQNEAQ (reference sequence). The CDR3 nucleotides are TGTGCCAGCAGCTTAGGACAGGTTAACACCGGGGAGCTGTTTTTT. Translated, it gives CASSLGQVNTGELFF.

The CDR3 sequence is CASSYLGRGNEQFF. For the CDR3, the DNA is TGTGCCAGCAGTTACCTCGGGAGGGGCAATGAGCAGTTCTTC. This sequence joins TRBV6-2 or TRBV6-3 and TRBJ2-1, with 8 bases identical to TRBD2. The CDR3 is made up of 14 amino acids. Germline V gene lookup returns CDR1 MNHEY and CDR2 SVGEGT. The ends lost 2 bases at V and 6 bases at J; junction bases unmatched: 3.

The rearrangement uses TRBV28 and TRBJ1-5; D is possibly TRBD1 (6 bases). Between the trimmed V and J ends, which lost 2 bases and 2 bases, there was a span of 10 bases. This CDR3 is 15 amino acids long. Per germline, CDR1 MDHEN and CDR2 SYDVKM. CDR3 amino acids: CASSLRQVRNQPQHF. DNA of the CDR3: TGTGCCAGCAGTTTAAGACAGGTGCGCAATCAGCCCCAGCATTTT.

The genes are TRBV28 and TRBJ1-6; TRBD1 agrees at 10 bases. CDR3 length: 15 amino acids. Germline V gene lookup returns CDR1 MDHEN and CDR2 SYDVKM. Trimming at V came to 6 bases and at J to 10 bases, leaving 9 bases not matched to a gene. The CDR3 loop reads CASRRTGTGESPLHF. CDR3 coding DNA: TGTGCCAGCAGGCGAACCGGGACAGGGGAATCACCCCTCCACTTT. Looking up the rest from reference TRBV28 and TRBJ1-6 gives the full variable domain: DVKVTQSSRYLVKRTGEKVFLECVQDMDHENMFWYRQDPGLGLRLIYFSYDVKMKEKGDIPEGYSVSREKKERFSLILESASTNQTSMYLCASRRTGTGESPLHFGNGTRLTVT.

This clone occurred once. V usage is TRBV3-1 (or the pseudogene TRBV3-2) and J usage is TRBJ1-2; TRBD1 agrees at 8 bases. Losses at the gene ends were 0 bases for V and 4 bases for J; bases not matched to a gene: 7. This CDR3 has 16 residues. Germline assignment: CDR1 LGHDT and CDR2 YNNKEL (reference sequence). CDR3 residues: CASSQDYPGGIYGYTF. The CDR3 region has the DNA TGTGCCAGCAGCCAAGATTATCCAGGGGGCATCTATGGCTACACCTTC.

This CDR3 is CASGPGLARNNEQFF. In DNA form, the CDR3 reads TGTGCCAGCGGACCGGGACTAGCAAGGAACAATGAGCAGTTCTTC. This sequence joins TRBV6-5 and TRBJ2-1, with 9 bases that match TRBD2. Germline V gene sequence: CDR1 MNHEY, CDR2 SVGAGI. The CDR3 extends over 15 amino acids. With V trimmed by 8 bases and J by 5 bases, 10 bases remained unmatched.

The V and J genes are TRBV6-4 and TRBJ1-1; 8 nucleotides line up with TRBD1. Trimming at V came to 3 bases and at J to 5 bases, leaving 8 bases not matched to a gene. Germline assignment: CDR1 MRHNA and CDR2 SNTAGT. There are 15 residues in the CDR3. The CDR3 protein is CASSEHQGARTEAFF. In DNA form, the CDR3 reads TGTGCCAGCAGTGAACATCAGGGGGCGCGTACTGAAGCTTTCTTT.

The chain carries TRBV28 and TRBJ1-1, with a tentative D call TRBD1 (6 bases). V was clipped by 6 bases and J by 3 bases, with 14 bases between them. Germline V gene lookup returns CDR1 MDHEN and CDR2 SYDVKM. CDR3 size: 14 residues. The CDR3 spells CASSPDRWDTEAFF. For the CDR3, the DNA is TGTGCCAGCAGCCCTGACAGGTGGGACACTGAAGCTTTCTTT.